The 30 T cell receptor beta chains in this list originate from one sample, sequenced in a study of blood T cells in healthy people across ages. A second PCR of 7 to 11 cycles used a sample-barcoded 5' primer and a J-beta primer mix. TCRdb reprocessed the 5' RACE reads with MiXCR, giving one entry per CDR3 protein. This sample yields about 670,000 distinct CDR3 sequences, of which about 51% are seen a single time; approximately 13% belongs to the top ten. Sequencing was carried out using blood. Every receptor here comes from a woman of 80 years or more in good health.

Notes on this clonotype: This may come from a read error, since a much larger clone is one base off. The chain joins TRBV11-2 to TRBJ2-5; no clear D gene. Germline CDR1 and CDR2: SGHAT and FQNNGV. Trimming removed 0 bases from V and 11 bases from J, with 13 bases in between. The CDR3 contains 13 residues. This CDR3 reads CASSLDRPYGQYF. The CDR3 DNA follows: TGTGCCAGCAGCTTAGATCGCCCTTATGGGCAGTACTTC.

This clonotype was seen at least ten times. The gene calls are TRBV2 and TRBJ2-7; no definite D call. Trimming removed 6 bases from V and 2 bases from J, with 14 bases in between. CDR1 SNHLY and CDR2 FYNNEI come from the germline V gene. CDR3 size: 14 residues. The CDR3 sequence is CASSLGVGAYEQYF. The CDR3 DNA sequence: TGTGCCAGCAGCCTCGGAGTTGGAGCCTACGAGCAGTACTTC.

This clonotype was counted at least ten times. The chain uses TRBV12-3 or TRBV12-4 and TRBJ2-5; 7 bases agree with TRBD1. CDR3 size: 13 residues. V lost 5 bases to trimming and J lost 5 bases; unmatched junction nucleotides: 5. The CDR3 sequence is CASSTRQGETQYF. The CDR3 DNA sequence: TGTGCCAGCAGTACCCGACAGGGTGAGACCCAGTACTTC.

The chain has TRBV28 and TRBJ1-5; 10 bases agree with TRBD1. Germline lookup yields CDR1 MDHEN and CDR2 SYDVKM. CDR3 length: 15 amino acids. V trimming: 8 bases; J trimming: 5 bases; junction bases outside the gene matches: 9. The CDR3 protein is CASEETGGLDQPQHF. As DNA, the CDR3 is TGTGCCAGCGAAGAGACAGGGGGCTTGGATCAGCCCCAGCATTTT.

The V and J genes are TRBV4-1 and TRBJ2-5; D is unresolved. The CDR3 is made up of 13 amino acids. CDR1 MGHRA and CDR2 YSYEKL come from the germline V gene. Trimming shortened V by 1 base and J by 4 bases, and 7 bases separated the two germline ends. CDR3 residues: CASSQVVGETQYF. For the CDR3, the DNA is TGCGCCAGCAGCCAAGTAGTTGGAGAGACCCAGTACTTC.

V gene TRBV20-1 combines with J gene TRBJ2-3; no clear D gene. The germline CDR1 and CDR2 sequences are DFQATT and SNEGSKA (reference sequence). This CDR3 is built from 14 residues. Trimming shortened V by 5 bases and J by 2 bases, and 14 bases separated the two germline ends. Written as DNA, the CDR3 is TGCAGTGCTTTTGATCCGGCATACACAGATACGCAGTATTTT. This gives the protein CSAFDPAYTDTQYF.

The CDR3 DNA is TGTGCCAGCAGCCCGGGGGAGGGGCTCGGTGGCTACACCTTC. Translation: CASSPGEGLGGYTF. The chain carries TRBV4-2 and TRBJ1-2; possibly TRBD1 for D (5 bases). Germline CDR1 and CDR2: LGHNA and YNFKEQ. The CDR3 runs to 14 residues. Trimming cost V 4 bases and J 7 bases, with 16 bases left between them.

The CDR3 region has the DNA TGCAGTGCTACTCGTCGGGAGGGGCACAATGAGCAGTTCTTC. Translation: CSATRREGHNEQFF. The chain links TRBV20-1 to TRBJ2-1, with 8 bases matching TRBD2. Per germline, CDR1 DFQATT and CDR2 SNEGSKA (reference sequence). Germline trimming cut 4 bases from V and 5 bases from J; bases unmatched to any gene: 7. The CDR3 loop spans 14 amino acids.

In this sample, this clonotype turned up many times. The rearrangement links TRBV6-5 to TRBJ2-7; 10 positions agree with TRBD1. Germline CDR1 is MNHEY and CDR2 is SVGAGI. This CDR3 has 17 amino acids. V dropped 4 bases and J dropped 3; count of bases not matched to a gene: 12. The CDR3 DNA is TGTGCCAGCAGTTCCCGCCGGGACAGGGGTTTAGGCTACGAGCAGTACTTC. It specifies CASSSRRDRGLGYEQYF.

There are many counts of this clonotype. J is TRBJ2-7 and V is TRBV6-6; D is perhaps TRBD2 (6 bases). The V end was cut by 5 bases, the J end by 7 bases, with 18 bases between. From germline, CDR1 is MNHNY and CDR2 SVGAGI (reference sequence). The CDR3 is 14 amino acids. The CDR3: CASSAAGNFGEQYF. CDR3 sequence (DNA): TGTGCCAGCAGTGCGGCGGGGAATTTTGGAGAGCAGTACTTC.

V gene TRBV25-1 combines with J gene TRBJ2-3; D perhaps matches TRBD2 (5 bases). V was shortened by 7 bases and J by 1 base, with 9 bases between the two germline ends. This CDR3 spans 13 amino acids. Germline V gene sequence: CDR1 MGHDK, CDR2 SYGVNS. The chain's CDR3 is CASIPAGTDTQYF. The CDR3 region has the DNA TGTGCCAGCATACCAGCGGGCACAGATACGCAGTATTTT.

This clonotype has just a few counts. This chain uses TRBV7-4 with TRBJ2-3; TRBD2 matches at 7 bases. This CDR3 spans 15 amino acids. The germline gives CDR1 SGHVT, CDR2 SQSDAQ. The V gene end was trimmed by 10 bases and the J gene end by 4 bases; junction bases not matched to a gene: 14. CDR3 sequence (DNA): TGTGCCAACCTTGGGTTGGCGGGGGATGCAGATACGCAGTATTTT. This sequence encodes CANLGLAGDADTQYF.

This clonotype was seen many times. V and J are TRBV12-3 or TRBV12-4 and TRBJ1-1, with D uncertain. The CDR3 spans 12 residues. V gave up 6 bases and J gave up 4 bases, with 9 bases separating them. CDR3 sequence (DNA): TGTGCCAGCAGGTGGATGATCACTGAAGCTTTCTTT. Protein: CASRWMITEAFF.

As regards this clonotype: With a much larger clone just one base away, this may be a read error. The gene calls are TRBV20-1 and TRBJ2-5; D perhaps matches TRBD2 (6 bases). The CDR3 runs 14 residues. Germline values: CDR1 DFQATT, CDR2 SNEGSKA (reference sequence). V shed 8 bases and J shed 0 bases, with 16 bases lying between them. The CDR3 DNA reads TGCAGTACTAAAGGACTACCTAACCAAGAGACCCAGTACTTC. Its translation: CSTKGLPNQETQYF.

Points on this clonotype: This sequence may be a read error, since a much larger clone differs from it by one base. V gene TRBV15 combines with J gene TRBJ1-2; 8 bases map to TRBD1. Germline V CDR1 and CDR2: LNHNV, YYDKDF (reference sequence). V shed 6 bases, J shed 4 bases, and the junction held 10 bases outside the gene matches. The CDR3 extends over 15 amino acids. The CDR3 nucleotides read TGTGCCACCAGTATAAGCAGGGGGCTGGCCTATGGCTACACCTTC. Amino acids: CATSISRGLAYGYTF.

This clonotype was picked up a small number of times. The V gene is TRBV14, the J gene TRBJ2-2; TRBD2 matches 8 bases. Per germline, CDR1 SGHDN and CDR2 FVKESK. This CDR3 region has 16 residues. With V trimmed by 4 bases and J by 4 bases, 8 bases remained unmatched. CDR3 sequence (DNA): TGTGCCAGCAGCCCACTCGGGGGGGTCGGCACCGGGGAGCTGTTTTTT. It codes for CASSPLGGVGTGELFF.

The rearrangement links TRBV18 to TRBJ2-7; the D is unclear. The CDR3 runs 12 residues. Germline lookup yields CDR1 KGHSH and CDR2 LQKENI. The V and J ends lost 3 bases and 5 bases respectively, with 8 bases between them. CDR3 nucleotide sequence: TGTGCCAGCTCACCGGGCAACCACGAGCAGTACTTC. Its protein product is CASSPGNHEQYF.

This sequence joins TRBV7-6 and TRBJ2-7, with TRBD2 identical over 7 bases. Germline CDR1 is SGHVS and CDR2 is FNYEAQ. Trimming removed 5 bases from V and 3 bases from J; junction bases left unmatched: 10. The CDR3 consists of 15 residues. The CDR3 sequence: CASSQPGTGGYEQYF. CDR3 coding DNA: TGTGCCAGCAGCCAACCCGGGACGGGAGGCTACGAGCAGTACTTC.

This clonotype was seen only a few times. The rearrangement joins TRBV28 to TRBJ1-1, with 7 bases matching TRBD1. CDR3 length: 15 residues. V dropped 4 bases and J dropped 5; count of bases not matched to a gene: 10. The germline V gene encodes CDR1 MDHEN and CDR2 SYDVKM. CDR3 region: CASSSSTGSGTEAFF. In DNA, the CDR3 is TGTGCCAGCAGTTCCTCGACAGGGTCGGGTACTGAAGCTTTCTTT.

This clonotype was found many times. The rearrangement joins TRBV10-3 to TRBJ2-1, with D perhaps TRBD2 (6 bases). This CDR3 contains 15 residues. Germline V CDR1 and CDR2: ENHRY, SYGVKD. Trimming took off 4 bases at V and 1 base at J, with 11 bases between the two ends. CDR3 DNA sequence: TGTGCCATCAGTGCCGGGAGTGGTTCCTACAATGAGCAGTTCTTC. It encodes CAISAGSGSYNEQFF.

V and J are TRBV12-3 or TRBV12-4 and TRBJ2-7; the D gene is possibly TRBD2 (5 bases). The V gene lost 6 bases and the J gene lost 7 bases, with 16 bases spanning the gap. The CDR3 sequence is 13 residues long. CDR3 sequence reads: CASSRRALGEQYF. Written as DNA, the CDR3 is TGTGCCAGCAGCCGGCGGGCCCTCGGGGAGCAGTACTTC.

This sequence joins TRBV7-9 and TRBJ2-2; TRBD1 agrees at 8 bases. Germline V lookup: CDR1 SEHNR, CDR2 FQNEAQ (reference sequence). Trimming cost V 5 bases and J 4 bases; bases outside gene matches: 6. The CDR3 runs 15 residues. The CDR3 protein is CASSPGQGPTGELFF. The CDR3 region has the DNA TGTGCCAGCAGCCCAGGACAGGGCCCCACCGGGGAGCTGTTTTTT.

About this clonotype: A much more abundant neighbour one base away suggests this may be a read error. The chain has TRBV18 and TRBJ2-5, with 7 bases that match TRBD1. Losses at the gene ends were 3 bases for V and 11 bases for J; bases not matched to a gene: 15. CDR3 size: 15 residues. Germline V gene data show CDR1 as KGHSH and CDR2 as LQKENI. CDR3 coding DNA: TGTGCCAGCTCACCCGGTCGGGACAGTCTCAATGAGCAGTACTTC. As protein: CASSPGRDSLNEQYF.

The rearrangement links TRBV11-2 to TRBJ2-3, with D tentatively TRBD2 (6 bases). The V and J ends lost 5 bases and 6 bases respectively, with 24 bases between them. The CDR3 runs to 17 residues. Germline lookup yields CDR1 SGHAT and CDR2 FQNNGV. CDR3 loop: CASSPKGSGTGDDTQYF. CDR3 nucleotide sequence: TGTGCCAGCAGCCCGAAGGGATCCGGGACGGGGGATGATACGCAGTATTTT.

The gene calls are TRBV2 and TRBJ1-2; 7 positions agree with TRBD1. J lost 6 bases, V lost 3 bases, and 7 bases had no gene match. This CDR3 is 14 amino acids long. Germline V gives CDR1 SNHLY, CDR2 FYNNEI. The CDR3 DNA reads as TGTGCCAGCAGTGAGGGGCAGGGGGATGATGGCTACACCTTC. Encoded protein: CASSEGQGDDGYTF.

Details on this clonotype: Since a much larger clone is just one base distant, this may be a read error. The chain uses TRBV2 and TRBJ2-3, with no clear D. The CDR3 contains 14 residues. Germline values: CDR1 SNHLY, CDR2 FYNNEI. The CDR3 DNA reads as TGTGCCAGCAGCCCGGGTTCAACGGCAGATATGCAGTATTTT. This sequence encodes CASSPGSTADMQYF.

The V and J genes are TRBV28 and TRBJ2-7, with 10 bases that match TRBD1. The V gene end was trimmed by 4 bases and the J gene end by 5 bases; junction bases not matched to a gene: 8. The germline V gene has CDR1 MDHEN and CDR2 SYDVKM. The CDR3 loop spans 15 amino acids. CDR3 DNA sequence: TGTGCCAGCAGTTCTCGGGACAGGGGATATCACGAGCAGTACTTC. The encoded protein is CASSSRDRGYHEQYF.

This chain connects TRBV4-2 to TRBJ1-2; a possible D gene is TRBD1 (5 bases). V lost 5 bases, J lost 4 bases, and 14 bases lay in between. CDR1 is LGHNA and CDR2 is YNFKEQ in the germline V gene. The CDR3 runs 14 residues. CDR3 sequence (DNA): TGTGCCAGCAGCAAGCTGGAAGGGGCCTATGGCTACACCTTC. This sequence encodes CASSKLEGAYGYTF.

The CDR3 spells CSAPQGQAYNEQYF. The DNA of the CDR3 is TGCAGTGCTCCACAGGGTCAAGCCTACAATGAGCAGTACTTC. The rearrangement links TRBV20-1 to TRBJ2-7; D possibly corresponds to TRBD1 (6 bases). The CDR3 is 14 amino acids. The germline CDR1 and CDR2 sequences are DFQATT and SNEGSKA (reference sequence). V lost 5 bases, J lost 7 bases, and 21 bases lay in between.

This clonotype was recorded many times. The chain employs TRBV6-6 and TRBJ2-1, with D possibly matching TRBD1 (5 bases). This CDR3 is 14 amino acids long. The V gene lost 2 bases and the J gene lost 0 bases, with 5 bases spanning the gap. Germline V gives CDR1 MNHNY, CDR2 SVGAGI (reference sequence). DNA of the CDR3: TGTGCCAGCAGTTACGACAGCTCCTACAATGAGCAGTTCTTC. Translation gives CASSYDSSYNEQFF.